Following are 21 T cell receptor beta chains from one sample sequenced in a study of siplizumab effects on memory and regulatory T cells. The method was immunoSEQ multiplex PCR; TCRdb's version includes in-frame clones alone and lacks a portion of them. The sample holds about 97,000 clones, roughly 90% seen once. Sequencing was carried out using CD4+ T cells sorted from blood. These receptors were collected from a human donor in good health.

This clone was counted ten times or more. The chain has TRBV6-6 and TRBJ1-5; possible D gene TRBD1, 6 bases. Trimming stripped 6 bases from V and 6 bases from J, with 18 bases between. Germline CDR1 is MNHNY and CDR2 is SVGAGI (reference sequence). The CDR3 has 15 amino acids. CDR3 residues: CASSPHSGGGQPQHF. The CDR3 nucleotides are TGTGCCAGCAGCCCCCATTCCGGGGGCGGTCAGCCCCAGCATTTT.

The CDR3 is CASSLFVAGFEQYF. As DNA, the CDR3 is TGTGCCAGCAGTTTATTTGTAGCGGGATTCGAGCAGTACTTC. The V call is TRBV28, the J call TRBJ2-7; 8 bases are a match to TRBD2. After removal of 1 base from V and 6 bases from J, the junction contained 5 bases not matched to a gene. This CDR3 contains 14 residues. Germline V gene data show CDR1 as MDHEN and CDR2 as SYDVKM.

The rearrangement joins TRBV1 to TRBJ2-2. TRBV1 is a recognized pseudogene. The CDR3 contains 16 residues. CDR3 loop: CTSSQDCPTNTGELFF. The DNA of the CDR3 is TGCACCAGCAGCCAAGATTGCCCCACGAACACCGGGGAGCTGTTTTTT.

The chain employs TRBV19 and TRBJ1-1; no definite D call. The ends were cut back, 5 bases at V and 1 base at J, with 8 bases in the middle. The CDR3 contains 13 residues. Germline lookup yields CDR1 LNHDA and CDR2 SQIVND (reference sequence). CDR3 in amino acids: CASSARKNTEAFF. The CDR3 DNA reads as TGTGCCAGTAGTGCCCGGAAGAACACTGAAGCTTTCTTT.

The chain uses TRBV5-4 and TRBJ1-1; TRBD1 matches at 7 bases. The CDR3 covers 14 residues. Trimming removed 4 bases from V and 5 bases from J; junction bases left unmatched: 8. Germline-derived CDR1 and CDR2 are SGHNT and YYREEE (reference sequence). Here the CDR3 reads CASSQDRAGTEAFF. The CDR3 region has the DNA TGTGCCAGCAGCCAAGACAGGGCCGGGACTGAAGCTTTCTTT.

The chain combines TRBV21-1 with TRBJ1-1. TRBV21-1 is a documented pseudogene. The CDR3 length is 20 residues. CDR3 amino acids: CASSYKRWGAESASNTEAFF. The CDR3 bases are TGTGCCAGCAGCTATAAAAGGTGGGGGGCGGAATCCGCCTCGAACACTGAAGCTTTCTTT.

The V gene is TRBV7-2, the J gene TRBJ1-4; weak D call: TRBD1 (5 bases). The germline V gene encodes CDR1 SGHTA and CDR2 FQGNSA. V lost 3 bases and J lost 8, with 13 bases in between. The CDR3 runs 14 residues. CDR3 nucleotide sequence: TGTGCCAGCAGCTTCGGCCAGGGTGCCGAAAAACTGTTTTTT. This translates into CASSFGQGAEKLFF.

This clone was seen once. This rearrangement joins TRBV7-9 to TRBJ1-1, with TRBD1 identical over 10 bases. V was clipped by 1 base and J by 0 bases; unmatched bases: 8. This CDR3 spans 18 amino acids. Germline CDR1 and CDR2: SEHNR and FQNEAQ (reference sequence). The CDR3 coding sequence is TGTGCCAGCAGCTTAGAACCGGGACAGGGGAAGGTGAACACTGAAGCTTTCTTT. This sequence encodes CASSLEPGQGKVNTEAFF. The full variable domain, rest sourced from reference TRBV7-9 and TRBJ1-1, is DTGVSQNPRHKITKRGQNVTFRCDPISEHNRLYWYRQTLGQGPEFLTYFQNEAQLEKSRLLSDRFSAERPKGSFSTLEIQRTEQGDSAMYLCASSLEPGQGKVNTEAFFGQGTRLTVV.

The V gene is TRBV29-1, the J gene TRBJ1-1; tentative D call: TRBD1 (5 bases). CDR1 and CDR2 (germline): SQVTM, ANQGSEA. This CDR3 has 13 amino acids. The germline V and J ends were trimmed by 4 bases and 1 base, with 10 bases remaining between them. CDR3 protein: CSVVWGENTEAFF. The CDR3 nucleotides read TGCAGCGTTGTCTGGGGGGAGAACACTGAAGCTTTCTTT.

The gene calls are TRBV6-4 and TRBJ2-2; D is tentatively TRBD1 or TRBD2 (5 bases each). V lost 3 bases to trimming and J lost 6 bases, with 20 bases between them. This CDR3 spans 17 amino acids. Germline assignment: CDR1 MRHNA and CDR2 SNTAGT. CDR3 coding DNA: TGTGCCAGCAGTGAGTCGGGCCGGGGCACCTACCCCGGGGAGCTGTTTTTT. Protein sequence: CASSESGRGTYPGELFF.

This rearrangement joins TRBV5-5 to TRBJ1-1; TRBD1 might be the D (6 bases). The CDR3 loop spans 17 amino acids. Germline CDR1 reads SGHKS; CDR2 reads YYEKEE (reference sequence). The V and J ends lost 3 bases and 0 bases respectively, with 18 bases between them. For the CDR3, the DNA is TGTGCCAGCAGCTCGATACCGACAGGCCTGATGAACACTGAAGCTTTCTTT. Translated, it gives CASSSIPTGLMNTEAFF.

This sequence joins TRBV5-1 and TRBJ2-2; D may be TRBD1 or TRBD2 (5 bases each). V shed 1 base and J shed 5 bases, with 15 bases lying between them. Germline assignment: CDR1 SGHRS and CDR2 YFSETQ. The CDR3 spans 16 residues. CDR3 sequence reads: CASSLSGTPGTGELFF. DNA for the CDR3: TGCGCCAGCAGCTTGTCCGGGACCCCGGGGACCGGGGAGCTGTTTTTT.

V usage is TRBV5-1 and J usage is TRBJ2-5; D perhaps matches TRBD2 (6 bases). V gave up 6 bases and J gave up 5 bases, with 14 bases separating them. Germline values: CDR1 SGHRS, CDR2 YFSETQ. The CDR3 runs to 13 residues. In DNA form, the CDR3 reads TGCGCCAGCATGTCTGGAGGGCTGGAGACCCAGTACTTC. Protein sequence: CASMSGGLETQYF.

This chain links TRBV19 with TRBJ1-1; unclear D gene. CDR3 length equals 13 residues. Germline V lookup: CDR1 LNHDA, CDR2 SQIVND (reference sequence). Trimming removed 3 bases at V and 8 bases at J, with 13 bases between. CDR3 nucleotides: TGTGCCAGTAGTATCCCATCCCAAGGGGAAGCTTTCTTT. Translating it yields CASSIPSQGEAFF.

This chain uses TRBV19 with TRBJ2-2; a possible D gene is TRBD2 (6 bases). The CDR3 runs 17 residues. Trimming removed 0 bases from V and 8 bases from J, with 19 bases in between. CDR1 and CDR2 (germline): LNHDA, SQIVND (reference sequence). The CDR3, as DNA: TGTGCCAGTAGTATAGATCCCTCTAGCGCCCAACGAGGGGAGCTGTTTTTT. It is translated as CASSIDPSSAQRGELFF.

The V and J genes are TRBV28 and TRBJ1-3; no reliable D call. Trimming shortened V by 3 bases and J by 4 bases, and 10 bases separated the two germline ends. In germline, CDR1 is MDHEN, CDR2 SYDVKM. The CDR3 consists of 14 residues. As DNA, the CDR3 is TGTGCCAGCAGTTTGTGGGGATCAGGAAACACCATATATTTT. Amino acid sequence: CASSLWGSGNTIYF.

This rearrangement joins TRBV29-1 to TRBJ1-2; 8 nucleotides align to TRBD1. There are 10 residues in the CDR3. With V trimmed by 5 bases and J by 7 bases, 0 bases remained unmatched. Germline assignment: CDR1 SQVTM and CDR2 ANQGSEA. CDR3 amino acids: CSVTGGGYTF. In DNA form, the CDR3 reads TGCAGCGTTACAGGGGGTGGCTACACCTTC.

This clone was seen a few times. The J gene is TRBJ1-3, the V gene TRBV5-1; 7 bases are shared with TRBD1. The CDR3 consists of 13 residues. Germline-derived CDR1 and CDR2 are SGHRS and YFSETQ. V trimming: 6 bases; J trimming: 8 bases; junction bases outside the gene matches: 8. CDR3 residues: CASTDRAIDTIYF. CDR3 sequence (DNA): TGCGCCAGCACAGACAGGGCGATAGACACCATATATTTT.

The J gene is TRBJ2-2, the V gene TRBV4-2; D may match TRBD1 or TRBD2 (5 bases each). Germline assignment: CDR1 LGHNA and CDR2 YNFKEQ. The CDR3 has 15 residues. The ends were cut back, 1 base at V and 3 bases at J, with 9 bases in the middle. The CDR3, as DNA: TGTGCCAGCAGCCAAGCCGGGGCGGACACCGGGGAGCTGTTTTTT. Its translation is CASSQAGADTGELFF.

The chain has TRBV30 and TRBJ2-3; 12 nucleotides agree with TRBD2. There are 14 residues in the CDR3. J gave up 7 bases and V 5 bases, and 7 bases lay outside the gene matches. Germline V gives CDR1 GTSNPN, CDR2 SVGIG (reference sequence). This chain's CDR3 is CAWGMTSGRNTQYF. CDR3 sequence (DNA): TGTGCCTGGGGTATGACTAGCGGGAGAAATACGCAGTATTTT.

The chain combines TRBV6-5 with TRBJ2-2; D is perhaps TRBD1 (5 bases). Germline CDR1 reads MNHEY; CDR2 reads SVGAGI. The V gene lost 8 bases and the J gene lost 7 bases, with 14 bases spanning the gap. CDR3 length: 13 residues. The DNA for the CDR3 is TGTGCCAGCTTCAGGGCACGGCACGGGGAGCTGTTTTTT. Protein product: CASFRARHGELFF.